This TCR beta chain emerged from a study of T cell responses to AZD1222 COVID-19 vaccine. Notes on the study in general: The peak T cell response came first, and repertoires were sampled only after it. When two AZD1222 doses had been given, Spike-specific TCR breadth and depth rose. It should be noted that donors were predominantly white British and more often female, and clonal diversity was possibly underestimated.

This CDR3 is built from 15 residues. The germline V gene encodes CDR1 KGHDR and CDR2 SFDVKD. V gave up 5 bases and J gave up 2 bases, with 13 bases separating them. Generated by immunoSEQ multiplex PCR, the TCRdb table keeps only in-frame clones and is missing some. The sample shows roughly 110,000 clones, 92% of them seen only once. As regards this clone: The antigen remains undetermined.

Samples with a second dose at about 4 or about 12 weeks were pooled together. Specimen: peripheral blood, collected 28 days after the second AZD1222 dose. This chain connects TRBV24-1 to TRBJ2-3, with a tentative D call TRBD1 (6 bases). The origin of this receptor is an adult who received the AZD1222 COVID-19 vaccine. In DNA form, the CDR3 reads TGTGCCACCAGTGTGGCAGGGGAATACACAGATACGCAGTATTTT. It encodes CATSVAGEYTDTQYF.